One TCR beta chain is described in this entry. Sequencing was performed with immunoSEQ multiplex PCR; in TCRdb, only in-frame clones are kept and a portion is missing. The table has approximately 400,000 clones, approximately 90% seen once; the top ten hold about 3.8%. Germline lookup yields CDR1 LNHDA and CDR2 SQIVND (reference sequence). This CDR3 comprises 12 residues. V lost 6 bases, J lost 2 bases, and 7 bases lay in between. This record comes from a study of Ad26.COV2.S vaccination and SARS-CoV-2 variants. This receptor was obtained from a human donor who had recovered from COVID-19. Source: peripheral blood, taken after recovery from COVID-19. The chain has TRBV19 and TRBJ1-1; D is unclear. CDR3 amino acids: CASRPGNTEAFF. The CDR3 nucleotides are TGTGCCAGTAGGCCGGGAAACACTGAAGCTTTCTTT.